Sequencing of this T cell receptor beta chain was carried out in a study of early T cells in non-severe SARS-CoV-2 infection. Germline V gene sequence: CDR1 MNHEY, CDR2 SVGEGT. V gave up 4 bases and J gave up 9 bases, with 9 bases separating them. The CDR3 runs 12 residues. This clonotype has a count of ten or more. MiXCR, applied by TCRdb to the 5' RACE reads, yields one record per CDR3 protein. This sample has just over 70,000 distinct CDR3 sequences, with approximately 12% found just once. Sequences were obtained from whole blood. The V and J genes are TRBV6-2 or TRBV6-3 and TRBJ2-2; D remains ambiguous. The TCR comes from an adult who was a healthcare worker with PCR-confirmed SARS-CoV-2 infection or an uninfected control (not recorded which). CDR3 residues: CASSFASWELFF. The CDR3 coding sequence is TGTGCCAGCAGTTTCGCCAGCTGGGAGCTGTTTTTT.